This TCR beta chain was recovered during a study of post-analysis software for immune sequencing data. Prepared libraries of TCR beta cDNA carried unique molecular identifiers. TCRdb reprocessed the PCR reads with MiXCR, giving one entry per CDR3 protein. In the table there are some 690,000 distinct CDR3 sequences, 55% to 60% of which are singletons. The J segment lost 0 bases and the V segment lost 5 bases, leaving 7 bases of the junction unmatched. The CDR3 has 16 residues. On this clonotype: The antigen is unknown.

Study results and limitations: Elevated frequency relative to controls characterized four or five TRBV segments in patients, TRBV5-6, TRBV5-1 and TRBV20-1 among them.

The chain employs TRBV12-3 or TRBV12-4 and TRBJ2-7; 10 nucleotides align to TRBD1. This sequence was found in a girl aged 2-9 years with multiple sclerosis. Sample: blood. CDR3 sequence reads: CASSPFGQGDSYEQYF. The CDR3 region has the DNA TGTGCCAGCAGTCCGTTCGGACAGGGGGACTCCTACGAGCAGTACTTC.